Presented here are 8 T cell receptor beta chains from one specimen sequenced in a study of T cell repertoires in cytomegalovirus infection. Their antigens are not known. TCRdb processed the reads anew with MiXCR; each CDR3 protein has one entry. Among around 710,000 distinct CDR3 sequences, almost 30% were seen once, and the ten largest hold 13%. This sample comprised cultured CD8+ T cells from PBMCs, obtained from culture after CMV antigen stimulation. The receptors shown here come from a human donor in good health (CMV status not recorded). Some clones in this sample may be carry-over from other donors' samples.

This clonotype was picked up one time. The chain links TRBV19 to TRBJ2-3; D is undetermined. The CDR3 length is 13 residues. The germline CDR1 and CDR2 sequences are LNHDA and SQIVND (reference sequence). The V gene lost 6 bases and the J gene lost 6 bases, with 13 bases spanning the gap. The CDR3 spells CASSPVRSDTQYF. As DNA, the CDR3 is TGTGCCAGTAGCCCCGTACGGTCGGATACGCAGTATTTT.

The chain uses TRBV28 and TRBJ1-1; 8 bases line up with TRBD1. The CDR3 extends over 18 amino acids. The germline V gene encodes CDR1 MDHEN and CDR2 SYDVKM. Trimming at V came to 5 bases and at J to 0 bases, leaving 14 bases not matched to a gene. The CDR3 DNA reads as TGTGCCAGCAGTCTCCGACGACAGGGGCTCTACATGAACACTGAAGCTTTCTTT. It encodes CASSLRRQGLYMNTEAFF.

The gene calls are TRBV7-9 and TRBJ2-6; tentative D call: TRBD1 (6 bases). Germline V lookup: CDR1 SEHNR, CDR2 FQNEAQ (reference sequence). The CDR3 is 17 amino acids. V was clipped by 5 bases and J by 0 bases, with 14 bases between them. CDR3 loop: CASSRQEVSSGANVLTF. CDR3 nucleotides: TGTGCCAGCAGCCGACAGGAGGTGAGCTCTGGGGCCAACGTCCTGACTTTC. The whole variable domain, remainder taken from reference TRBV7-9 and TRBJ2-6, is DTGVSQNPRHKITKRGQNVTFRCDPISEHNRLYWYRQTLGQGPEFLTYFQNEAQLEKSRLLSDRFSAERPKGSFSTLEIQRTEQGDSAMYLCASSRQEVSSGANVLTFGAGSRLTVL.

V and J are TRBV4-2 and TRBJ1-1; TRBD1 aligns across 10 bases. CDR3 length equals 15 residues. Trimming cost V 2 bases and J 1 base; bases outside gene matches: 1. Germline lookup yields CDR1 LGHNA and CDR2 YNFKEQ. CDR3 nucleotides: TGTGCCAGCAGCCAACGACAGGGGGCGAACACTGAAGCTTTCTTT. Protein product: CASSQRQGANTEAFF.

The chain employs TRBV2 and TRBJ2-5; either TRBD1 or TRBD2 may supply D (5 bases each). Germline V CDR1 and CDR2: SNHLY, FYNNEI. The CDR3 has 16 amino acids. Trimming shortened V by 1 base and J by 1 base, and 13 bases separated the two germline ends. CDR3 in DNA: TGTGCCAGCAGTGAAGGGGACCAACTACCCCAAGAGACCCAGTACTTC. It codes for CASSEGDQLPQETQYF.

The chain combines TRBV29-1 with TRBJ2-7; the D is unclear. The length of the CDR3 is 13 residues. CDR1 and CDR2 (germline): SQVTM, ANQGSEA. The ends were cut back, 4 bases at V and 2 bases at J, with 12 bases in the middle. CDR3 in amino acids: CSVVSIWPYEQYF. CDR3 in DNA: TGCAGCGTTGTTTCAATCTGGCCCTACGAGCAGTACTTC.

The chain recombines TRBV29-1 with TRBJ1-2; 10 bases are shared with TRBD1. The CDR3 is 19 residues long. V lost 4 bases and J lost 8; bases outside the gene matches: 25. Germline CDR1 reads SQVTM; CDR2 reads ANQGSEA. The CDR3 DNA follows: TGCAGCGTTGTTGGAGGATGGTGGGGACAGGGGCAGCTTATGGAGGGCTACACCTTC. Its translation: CSVVGGWWGQGQLMEGYTF.

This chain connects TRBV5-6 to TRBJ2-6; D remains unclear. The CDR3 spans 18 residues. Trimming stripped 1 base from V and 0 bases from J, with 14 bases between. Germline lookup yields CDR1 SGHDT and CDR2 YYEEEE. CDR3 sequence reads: CASSLPPVIHSGANVLTF. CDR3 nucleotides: TGTGCCAGCAGCTTGCCGCCGGTGATTCACTCTGGGGCCAACGTCCTGACTTTC.